What follows are 30 T cell receptor beta chains derived from one specimen sequenced in a study of cytomegalovirus exposure and HLA in healthy donors (dated by TCRdb to the late 2010s). Library method: the immunoSEQ multiplex PCR assay. The multiplex PCR relied on a mix of 60 forward primers for TCR Vbeta segments and 13 reverse primers for TCR Jbeta segments. Imported from immuneACCESS, the table was reduced by TCRdb to in-frame sequences with V and J called. These copies leave out some clones; in studies compared against another copy, an unresolved V gene accounts for under half, and the cause of the remainder is not known. The sample includes about 86,000 clones, with 75% to 80% observed a single time. The top ten clones comprise approximately 6% of the sample. The sample consisted of PBMCs. The receptors were gathered from a female donor in good health and CMV-seronegative.

The V and J genes are TRBV5-1 and TRBJ1-1; D is unresolved. The CDR3 consists of 14 residues. V was trimmed by 3 bases and J by 1 base, leaving 10 bases between them. Germline assignment: CDR1 SGHRS and CDR2 YFSETQ. The CDR3 DNA is TGCGCCAGCAGCTCTGACATCCCGAACACTGAAGCTTTCTTT. Its translation: CASSSDIPNTEAFF. The full variable domain, rest sourced from reference TRBV5-1 and TRBJ1-1, is KAGVTQTPRYLIKTRGQQVTLSCSPISGHRSVSWYQQTPGQGLQFLFEYFSETQRNKGNFPGRFSGRQFSNSRSEMNVSTLELGDSALYLCASSSDIPNTEAFFGQGTRLTVV.

This chain joins TRBV7-9 and TRBJ2-3; no clear D gene. The CDR3 is 13 amino acids. Trimming pared 7 bases from V and 8 bases from J, leaving 16 bases between. Germline-derived CDR1 and CDR2 are SEHNR and FQNEAQ (reference sequence). Written as DNA, the CDR3 is TGTGCCAGCACCTTCGCAGCGAGTCTTACGCAGTATTTT. Translated: CASTFAASLTQYF. Filled out from reference TRBV7-9 and TRBJ2-3, the complete variable domain reads DTGVSQNPRHKITKRGQNVTFRCDPISEHNRLYWYRQTLGQGPEFLTYFQNEAQLEKSRLLSDRFSAERPKGSFSTLEIQRTEQGDSAMYLCASTFAASLTQYFGPGTRLTVL.

This clone came up once. The J gene is TRBJ2-2, the V gene TRBV2, with D possibly matching TRBD2 (6 bases). The CDR3 loop spans 13 amino acids. The V gene lost 10 bases and the J gene lost 6 bases, with 15 bases spanning the gap. Germline CDR1 and CDR2: SNHLY and FYNNEI. The CDR3 DNA sequence: TGTGCCACCCATAGGGAGGTGTCCGGGGAGCTGTTTTTT. Amino acids: CATHREVSGELFF. Based on the CDR3 plus reference TRBV2 and TRBJ2-2, the full variable domain is EPEVTQTPSHQVTQMGQEVILRCVPISNHLYFYWYRQILGQKVEFLVSFYNNEISEKSEIFDDQFSVERPDGSNFTLKIRSTKLEDSAMYFCATHREVSGELFFGEGSRLTVL.

The chain links TRBV19 to TRBJ1-2; D unclear. Germline CDR1 and CDR2: LNHDA and SQIVND (reference sequence). The CDR3 is 13 residues long. V lost 3 bases to trimming and J lost 8 bases, with 13 bases between them. The CDR3 spells CASSILLKSGYTF. The CDR3 bases are TGTGCCAGTAGTATTCTCCTAAAATCGGGCTACACCTTC. Based on the CDR3 plus reference TRBV19 and TRBJ1-2, the full variable domain is DGGITQSPKYLFRKEGQNVTLSCEQNLNHDAMYWYRQDPGQGLRLIYYSQIVNDFQKGDIAEGYSVSREKKESFPLTVTSAQKNPTAFYLCASSILLKSGYTFGSGTRLTVV.

This chain joins TRBV28 and TRBJ2-5, with 7 nucleotides matching TRBD1. The germline V gene encodes CDR1 MDHEN and CDR2 SYDVKM. The junction had 3 bases not matched to a gene; V was cut back by 6 bases and J by 2 bases. The CDR3 spans 13 residues. DNA of the CDR3: TGTGCCAGCAGCCCGGGACAGCAAGAGACCCAGTACTTC. It is translated as CASSPGQQETQYF.

This sequence joins TRBV6-5 and TRBJ1-1; D is perhaps TRBD1 (6 bases). Germline values: CDR1 MNHEY, CDR2 SVGAGI. The CDR3 runs to 12 residues. V gave up 3 bases and J gave up 8 bases, with 10 bases separating them. The CDR3 sequence is CASSYPGQEAFF. CDR3 bases: TGTGCCAGCAGTTATCCCGGACAGGAAGCTTTCTTT.

The chain joins TRBV6-1 to TRBJ1-4, with a possible D match to TRBD1 (6 bases). V was pared by 6 bases and J by 1 base, with 9 bases between. Germline loops: CDR1 MNHNS, CDR2 SASEGT. This CDR3 comprises 14 residues. Written as DNA, the CDR3 is TGTGCCAGCAGCCTAGGGGGAACTAATGAAAAACTGTTTTTT. Protein sequence: CASSLGGTNEKLFF.

The chain combines TRBV6-1 with TRBJ1-6; 9 bases are shared with TRBD1. Trimming removed 3 bases from V and 0 bases from J; junction bases left unmatched: 3. Looked up from germline, CDR1 is MNHNS and CDR2 is SASEGT. CDR3 length: 17 amino acids. The CDR3 sequence: CASSDGTGSSYNSPLHF. CDR3 coding DNA: TGTGCCAGCAGTGACGGGACAGGGAGCTCCTATAATTCACCCCTCCACTTT.

The V call is TRBV6-4, the J call TRBJ2-1, with D maybe TRBD2 (6 bases). In germline, CDR1 is MRHNA, CDR2 SNTAGT. This CDR3 has 13 amino acids. Trimming removed 2 bases from V and 4 bases from J, with 6 bases in between. CDR3 DNA: TGTGCCAGCAGTGACGCGGGGTACAATGAGCAGTTCTTC. Translated, it gives CASSDAGYNEQFF.

This chain joins TRBV9 and TRBJ2-7, with TRBD1 as a possible D gene (6 bases). Trimming pared 4 bases from V and 5 bases from J, leaving 10 bases between. Germline V gene sequence: CDR1 SGDLS, CDR2 YYNGEE. The CDR3 covers 12 residues. CDR3 region: CASSRGGDEQYF. Here the CDR3 DNA reads TGTGCCAGCAGCCGAGGGGGAGACGAGCAGTACTTC.

V is TRBV30 and J is TRBJ1-4; TRBD1 aligns across 9 bases. This CDR3 is built from 14 residues. Germline V gene lookup returns CDR1 GTSNPN and CDR2 SVGIG (reference sequence). With V trimmed by 5 bases and J by 5 bases, 6 bases remained unmatched. The CDR3 bases are TGTGCCTGGGCTACCGGGACAGGGAATGAAAAACTGTTTTTT. Translation: CAWATGTGNEKLFF.

CDR3 coding DNA: TGTGCCAGCAGTTCTACAGGGGCGGGCGCCTACGAGCAGTACTTC. Residues: CASSSTGAGAYEQYF. The V call is TRBV27, the J call TRBJ2-7; 7 bases map to TRBD1. With V trimmed by 4 bases and J by 2 bases, 8 bases remained unmatched. Germline V gene data show CDR1 as MNHEY and CDR2 as SMNVEV (reference sequence). The CDR3 is made up of 15 amino acids.

The rearrangement uses TRBV7-9 and TRBJ2-1, with D perhaps matching TRBD1 (6 bases). With 1 base removed from V and 0 bases from J, the gap between germline ends came to 13 bases. The CDR3 runs 17 residues. Per the germline V gene, CDR1 is SEHNR and CDR2 is FQNEAQ (reference sequence). CDR3 DNA sequence: TGTGCCAGCAGCTTAGTGGGGCAGGGGTTCTCCTACAATGAGCAGTTCTTC. It encodes CASSLVGQGFSYNEQFF.

The chain joins TRBV6-5 to TRBJ2-5, with 7 bases that match TRBD2. This CDR3 region has 13 residues. CDR1 is MNHEY and CDR2 is SVGAGI in the germline V gene. The trim removed 5 bases at V and 6 bases at J, leaving 6 bases unmatched. The CDR3: CASSLPGGKTQYF. CDR3 sequence (DNA): TGTGCCAGCAGTCTCCCGGGGGGTAAGACCCAGTACTTC.

The table lists this clone with a few counts. The chain couples TRBV6-5 to TRBJ2-7, with TRBD1 matching 7 bases. Germline CDR1 is MNHEY and CDR2 is SVGAGI. J was trimmed by 0 bases and V by 5 bases; bases with no gene match: 4. The CDR3 is made up of 14 amino acids. CDR3 region: CASSHRDSSYEQYF. CDR3 DNA: TGTGCCAGCAGTCACCGGGACAGCTCCTACGAGCAGTACTTC.

The chain uses TRBV6-1 and TRBJ2-2; D perhaps matches TRBD1 (5 bases). Deletions cut 8 bases from V and 3 bases from J, with 13 bases between. This CDR3 has 14 amino acids. CDR1 and CDR2 from the germline V gene are MNHNS and SASEGT. The CDR3 coding sequence is TGTGCCAGCGTTTTGACAGTGTACACCGGGGAGCTGTTTTTT. Protein product: CASVLTVYTGELFF.

The chain couples TRBV18 to TRBJ1-5, with 9 positions matching TRBD1. After removal of 3 bases from V and 9 bases from J, the junction contained 9 bases not matched to a gene. This CDR3 comprises 15 residues. In germline, CDR1 is KGHSH, CDR2 LQKENI. CDR3 amino acids: CASSPSDRGERPQHF. As DNA, the CDR3 is TGTGCCAGCTCACCTTCGGACAGGGGCGAGCGGCCCCAGCATTTT.

The V call is TRBV10-1, the J call TRBJ2-5; perhaps TRBD2 as D (5 bases). This CDR3 region has 14 residues. Germline V gene lookup returns CDR1 WNHNN and CDR2 SYGVQD (reference sequence). The V end was cut by 3 bases, the J end by 2 bases, with 10 bases between. The CDR3 here is CASSEAREQETQYF. In DNA, the CDR3 is TGCGCCAGCAGTGAAGCGAGGGAGCAAGAGACCCAGTACTTC.

The chain uses TRBV6-1 and TRBJ2-3; no clear D. This CDR3 has 11 amino acids. Trimming removed 7 bases from V and 2 bases from J, with 4 bases in between. The V gene's germline CDR1 is MNHNS and CDR2 SASEGT. The CDR3 is CASTNTDTQYF. The CDR3 DNA is TGTGCCAGCACCAACACAGATACGCAGTATTTT.

This chain joins TRBV7-8 and TRBJ2-7, with TRBD2 identical over 9 bases. V lost 0 bases and J lost 4; bases outside the gene matches: 1. CDR3 size: 14 residues. CDR1 is SGHVS, CDR2 FQNEAQ, per germline. The CDR3 here is CASSLASGSYEQYF. CDR3 sequence (DNA): TGTGCCAGCAGCTTAGCTAGCGGGAGTTACGAGCAGTACTTC.

The chain uses TRBV10-3 and TRBJ2-3; D perhaps matches TRBD2 (6 bases). The V end was cut by 1 base, the J end by 5 bases, with 10 bases between. The CDR3 is 14 amino acids. Germline CDR1 reads ENHRY; CDR2 reads SYGVKD. The CDR3 DNA reads as TGTGCCATCAGTGAGTTGGCGGAGGGAGATACGCAGTATTTT. Protein product: CAISELAEGDTQYF.

This chain links TRBV7-8 with TRBJ1-2, with 9 nucleotides matching TRBD1. Germline assignment: CDR1 SGHVS and CDR2 FQNEAQ. Trimming removed 4 bases from V and 7 bases from J; junction bases left unmatched: 10. The CDR3 has 15 amino acids. The CDR3 coding sequence is TGTGCCAGCAGCTACCCGGGACAGGGAAAGGGTGGCTACACCTTC. Encoded protein: CASSYPGQGKGGYTF.

Here the CDR3 reads CASSIRENEQFF. The CDR3 DNA follows: TGTGCCAGCAGTATCAGGGAAAATGAGCAGTTCTTC. V gene TRBV2 combines with J gene TRBJ2-1; D possibly corresponds to TRBD1 (5 bases). The CDR3 runs 12 residues. Germline CDR1 SNHLY, CDR2 FYNNEI. V gave up 5 bases and J gave up 7 bases, with 9 bases separating them.

The V call is TRBV5-1, the J call TRBJ1-3, with TRBD1 matching over 11 bases. This CDR3 comprises 15 residues. Germline V gene data show CDR1 as SGHRS and CDR2 as YFSETQ. J was trimmed by 2 bases and V by 4 bases; bases with no gene match: 2. The CDR3 nucleotides read TGCGCCAGCAGCGCGGGACAGGGGGCTGGAAACACCATATATTTT. This encodes CASSAGQGAGNTIYF.

The chain combines TRBV15 with TRBJ1-4; unclear D gene. The CDR3 loop spans 17 amino acids. The germline V gene has CDR1 LNHNV and CDR2 YYDKDF (reference sequence). With 0 bases removed from V and 0 bases from J, the gap between germline ends came to 11 bases. DNA of the CDR3: TGTGCCACCAGCAGAGAGTGGTCGGGTGCAACTAATGAAAAACTGTTTTTT. It translates to CATSREWSGATNEKLFF.

Comments on this clone: The germline gene is not matched at one end of the junction; a read error may be the cause. This chain connects TRBV7-7 to TRBJ2-1; 7 bases map to TRBD1. CDR3 size: 15 residues. Germline loops: CDR1 SSHAT, CDR2 FNYEAQ (reference sequence). This CDR3 reads CASSFGTDPSNEQFF. The CDR3 DNA reads TGTGCTAGCAGCTTCGGGACAGACCCTAGTAATGAGCAGTTCTTC.

The chain has TRBV28 and TRBJ1-2; D might be TRBD1 (6 bases). V lost 6 bases, J lost 3 bases, and 14 bases lay in between. CDR1 and CDR2 (germline): MDHEN, SYDVKM. This CDR3 has 14 amino acids. For the CDR3, the DNA is TGTGCCAGCAGCCCCGGGACATCCCACTATGGCTACACCTTC. It translates to CASSPGTSHYGYTF.

This clone was seen a handful of times. This chain links TRBV19 with TRBJ2-7, with D perhaps matching TRBD1 (5 bases). V lost 2 bases to trimming and J lost 3 bases, with 8 bases between them. Germline-derived CDR1 and CDR2 are LNHDA and SQIVND (reference sequence). The CDR3 spans 13 residues. The CDR3 here is CASSIWQGYEQYF. CDR3 coding DNA: TGTGCCAGTAGTATATGGCAGGGCTACGAGCAGTACTTC.

The V and J genes are TRBV12-5 and TRBJ2-6, with 7 bases fitting TRBD1. V lost 5 bases, J lost 4 bases, and 5 bases stayed unmatched. The CDR3 is 15 amino acids. CDR1 is LGHNT and CDR2 is FRNRAP in the germline V gene. The CDR3 region is CASGMTGSGANVLTF. The CDR3 DNA is TGTGCTAGTGGTATGACAGGGTCCGGGGCCAACGTCCTGACTTTC. Full variable domain (missing parts from reference TRBV12-5 and TRBJ2-6): DARVTQTPRHKVTEMGQEVTMRCQPILGHNTVFWYRQTMMQGLELLAYFRNRAPLDDSGMPKDRFSAEMPDATLATLKIQPSEPRDSAVYFCASGMTGSGANVLTFGAGSRLTVL.

This clone was observed once. This chain uses TRBV27 with TRBJ2-5; 12 positions match TRBD1. The V and J ends lost 6 bases and 5 bases, in that order; junction bases with no gene match: 10. The CDR3 runs 16 residues. In germline, CDR1 is MNHEY, CDR2 SMNVEV (reference sequence). The CDR3 loop reads CASRITGTGGFETQYF. Here the CDR3 DNA reads TGTGCCAGCAGGATTACCGGGACAGGGGGCTTTGAGACCCAGTACTTC.